This T cell receptor (beta chain) was retrieved from a study of T cells in Graves' hyperthyroidism and ophthalmopathy. TCR beta CDR3 regions were amplified from RNA. The TCR CDR3 first-round RT-PCR relied on the HTBI primer set. TCRdb independently ran MiXCR on the multiplex PCR reads; one entry per CDR3 protein. The repertoire has 300,000 to 400,000 distinct CDR3 sequences, approximately 22% of them found once; the top ten carry over 45%. This clonotype appeared many times. Its antigen is currently unknown. Recently diagnosed hyperthyroidism of less than 2 months' duration affected patients aged 18 to 65. Clinical symptoms, serum thyroxine and TRAb, thyroid ultrasound and orbital computed tomography were used for the diagnoses. Using roughly 9.4 ml of fresh peripheral blood, PBMCs were prepared. Findings and caveats of the study: Most thyroid-expanded clonotypes above 0.001 were also found in blood.

V shed 6 bases and J shed 6 bases, with 18 bases lying between them. The germline V gene has CDR1 LGHDT and CDR2 YNNKEL (reference sequence). This CDR3 region has 15 residues. Input material: blood. V usage is TRBV3-1 and J usage is TRBJ2-1; a weak D match, TRBD2 (6 bases). This clonotype was sampled from a woman between 50 and 59 years old with Graves' hyperthyroidism. The CDR3 protein is CASRSGGAFSNEQFF. The CDR3 bases are TGTGCCAGCAGATCCGGAGGGGCATTCTCCAATGAGCAGTTCTTC.